This T cell receptor beta chain appears in the sequencing data of a study of T cell repertoires in cytomegalovirus infection. Whole-study results and caveats: Predominance within the ex vivo response was attributable to HLA-C-restricted CMV-specific TCR beta clonotypes.

Note on this clonotype: The antigen is not known.

V lost 6 bases, J lost 0 bases, and 5 bases stayed unmatched. This CDR3 is built from 16 residues. TCRdb processed the reads anew with MiXCR; each CDR3 protein has one entry. The sample holds approximately 300,000 distinct CDR3 sequences, 25% to 35% seen once. The source material was cultured PBMCs, sampled from culture after CMV antigen stimulation. The rearrangement uses TRBV12-3 or TRBV12-4 and TRBJ2-1, with 10 nucleotides matching TRBD2. The TCR sequence derives from a human donor in good health (CMV status not recorded). Some clones in this sample may be carry-over from other donors' samples. CDR3 coding DNA: TGTGCCAGCAGGGGAGGGACTAGCGCCTCCTACAATGAGCAGTTCTTC. Residues: CASRGGTSASYNEQFF.